This TCR beta chain was sequenced in a study of T cell responses to AZD1222 COVID-19 vaccine. Study-wide points: Researchers took repertoire samples only after the peak T cell response had come. Rises in breadth and depth of Spike-specific TCRs came after two AZD1222 doses.

Clones were read by immunoSEQ multiplex PCR, and TCRdb kept only the in-frame ones, dropping some. The data contain roughly 150,000 clones, roughly 91% of them singletons. A word on this clone: Its antigen is unknown.

V was cut by 5 bases and J by 3 bases, with 13 bases left in between. CDR3 length: 14 residues. Germline V gene data show CDR1 as ENHRY and CDR2 as SYGVKD. This sample comprised peripheral blood, obtained on day 0 of AZD1222 vaccination. The V gene is TRBV10-3, the J gene TRBJ1-2, with D unclear. The sequence came from an adult in good health. The CDR3 DNA reads TGTGCCATCAGTACTGGGAGCCGACACTATGGCTACACCTTC. Amino acid sequence: CAISTGSRHYGYTF.